The 20 T cell receptor beta chains below all came from one sample that was sequenced in a study of shared clonotypes between healthy human individuals. Libraries were prepared by immunoSEQ multiplex PCR; TCRdb keeps only in-frame clonotypes and omits some of them. The sample consists of approximately 740,000 clones, around 67% of them appearing once. Sequenced input: memory CD4+ T cells sorted from blood. Subset of the sample: CD45RA-negative fraction. The origin of the receptors is a woman aged 30 to 39 in good health.

V is TRBV2 and J is TRBJ2-1, with a weak D call TRBD2 (5 bases). Germline lookup yields CDR1 SNHLY and CDR2 FYNNEI. This CDR3 spans 16 amino acids. V was cut by 4 bases and J by 7 bases, with 20 bases left in between. For the CDR3, the DNA is TGTGCCAGCAGTGCGGTGTTGGCAGGAGGCCCTAATGAGCAGTTCTTC. It translates to CASSAVLAGGPNEQFF.

This rearrangement joins TRBV19 to TRBJ2-1, with TRBD2 as a possible D gene (7 bases). CDR1 LNHDA and CDR2 SQIVND come from the germline V gene (reference sequence). CDR3 length equals 15 residues. V was trimmed by 4 bases and J by 9 bases, leaving 19 bases between them. CDR3: CASSTRTRGVGEQFF. The CDR3 DNA follows: TGTGCCAGTAGTACGCGGACTAGGGGGGTGGGTGAGCAGTTCTTC.

The chain employs TRBV11-2 and TRBJ2-5, with a possible D match to TRBD2 (6 bases). The CDR3 is made up of 14 amino acids. The V gene's germline CDR1 is SGHAT and CDR2 FQNNGV. With 3 bases removed from V and 3 bases from J, the gap between germline ends came to 11 bases. The CDR3 reads CASSFTGDKETQYF. CDR3 nucleotides: TGTGCCAGCAGCTTTACGGGGGATAAAGAGACCCAGTACTTC.

The chain links TRBV7-2 to TRBJ2-1; 8 bases match TRBD2. In germline, CDR1 is SGHTA, CDR2 FQGNSA. The V segment lost 0 bases and the J segment 6 bases; nucleotides outside the gene matches: 13. CDR3 size: 18 residues. The CDR3 protein is CASSLARGIAGNRNEQFF. The CDR3 bases are TGTGCCAGCAGCTTAGCGCGGGGGATAGCGGGAAATCGCAATGAGCAGTTCTTC.

The CDR3 region has the DNA TGCGCCAGCAGCTTTTTCCTGACAGGGGTGAACACTGAAGCTTTCTTT. Encoded protein: CASSFFLTGVNTEAFF. This rearrangement joins TRBV5-1 to TRBJ1-1; TRBD1 agrees at 8 bases. This CDR3 is built from 16 residues. V was clipped by 2 bases and J by 0 bases; unmatched bases: 6. Germline values: CDR1 SGHRS, CDR2 YFSETQ.

This clone came up once. The genes are TRBV10-1 and TRBJ1-2, with D unresolved. The V and J ends lost 3 bases and 4 bases respectively, with 18 bases between them. Germline assignment: CDR1 WNHNN and CDR2 SYGVQD (reference sequence). The CDR3 sequence is 16 residues long. The CDR3, as DNA: TGCGCCAGCAGTGACCACCCCGGAGCGAGTAGCTATGGCTACACCTTC. Residues: CASSDHPGASSYGYTF.

The chain is built from TRBV29-1 and TRBJ1-1; the D gene is possibly TRBD1 (6 bases). Germline CDR1 SQVTM, CDR2 ANQGSEA. The CDR3 extends over 13 amino acids. V gave up 7 bases and J gave up 4 bases, with 16 bases separating them. CDR3 nucleotide sequence: TGCAGCGCCGGAAAAGGGGGTGGCACTGAAGCTTTCTTT. Translated: CSAGKGGGTEAFF.

In DNA, the CDR3 is TGTGCCAGCAGCTTGGCATCTAGCGCAGAGACCCAGTACTTC. It codes for CASSLASSAETQYF. The chain combines TRBV5-4 with TRBJ2-5; D possibly corresponds to TRBD2 (6 bases). V lost 0 bases, J lost 4 bases, and 10 bases lay in between. CDR1 SGHNT and CDR2 YYREEE come from the germline V gene (reference sequence). This CDR3 has 14 amino acids.

The rearrangement links TRBV4-1 to TRBJ1-5; TRBD1 matches at 10 bases. Trimming took 4 bases from V and 6 from J; bases not matched to a gene: 12. CDR1 is MGHRA and CDR2 is YSYEKL in the germline V gene. CDR3 length: 17 residues. The CDR3 loop reads CASSLTFGQGDSQPQHF. As DNA, the CDR3 is TGCGCCAGCAGCCTCACATTCGGACAGGGGGATAGTCAGCCCCAGCATTTT.

The V and J genes are TRBV11-2 and TRBJ2-5; weak D call: TRBD1 (5 bases). The CDR3 covers 13 residues. Trimming stripped 4 bases from V and 7 bases from J, with 13 bases between. From germline, CDR1 is SGHAT and CDR2 FQNNGV. The chain's CDR3 is CASSSRGQGTQYF. The CDR3 coding sequence is TGTGCCAGCAGCTCAAGGGGTCAGGGGACCCAGTACTTC. Filled out from reference TRBV11-2 and TRBJ2-5, the complete variable domain reads EAGVAQSPRYKIIEKRQSVAFWCNPISGHATLYWYQQILGQGPKLLIQFQNNGVVDDSQLPKDRFSAERLKGVDSTLKIQPAKLEDSAVYLCASSSRGQGTQYFGPGTRLLVL.

The gene calls are TRBV5-4 and TRBJ2-5, with 8 bases that match TRBD1. The V gene's germline CDR1 is SGHNT and CDR2 YYREEE (reference sequence). The V segment lost 2 bases and the J segment 4 bases; nucleotides outside the gene matches: 4. The CDR3 runs to 14 residues. CDR3 residues: CASSFWDRLETQYF. The CDR3 DNA reads as TGTGCCAGCAGCTTTTGGGACAGGCTAGAGACCCAGTACTTC.

The rearrangement joins TRBV28 to TRBJ1-2; 7 bases fit TRBD1. The CDR3 extends over 16 amino acids. J gave up 4 bases and V 3 bases, and 11 bases lay outside the gene matches. The germline gives CDR1 MDHEN, CDR2 SYDVKM. The CDR3 DNA follows: TGTGCCAGCAGTTTCGCTGGTGAACAGGGGACCTATGGCTACACCTTC. It encodes CASSFAGEQGTYGYTF.

The genes are TRBV25-1 and TRBJ2-7; 8 bases fit TRBD2. In germline, CDR1 is MGHDK, CDR2 SYGVNS. Trimming removed 8 bases from V and 0 bases from J; junction bases left unmatched: 9. The CDR3 totals 15 residues. CDR3 region: CASGGGPTSSYEQYF. The DNA of the CDR3 is TGTGCCAGCGGCGGGGGGCCTACGAGCTCCTACGAGCAGTACTTC.

A remark on this clone: A read error may be the cause here, since a much bigger clone is one base away. The chain employs TRBV7-9 and TRBJ2-1, with 8 bases identical to TRBD2. V lost 3 bases and J lost 3; bases outside the gene matches: 1. This CDR3 has 14 amino acids. Per germline, CDR1 SEHNR and CDR2 FQNEAQ (reference sequence). The DNA of the CDR3 is TGTGCCAGCAGCTTCGCGGGAGGCTACAATGAGCAGTTCTTC. Its protein product is CASSFAGGYNEQFF. The variable domain in full, with the rest retrieved from reference TRBV7-9 and TRBJ2-1, is DTGVSQNPRHKITKRGQNVTFRCDPISEHNRLYWYRQTLGQGPEFLTYFQNEAQLEKSRLLSDRFSAERPKGSFSTLEIQRTEQGDSAMYLCASSFAGGYNEQFFGPGTRLTVL.

V usage is TRBV30 and J usage is TRBJ2-5; a possible D gene is TRBD1 (6 bases). Germline lookup yields CDR1 GTSNPN and CDR2 SVGIG (reference sequence). The CDR3 is 13 residues long. Trimming cost V 1 base and J 11 bases, with 17 bases left between them. CDR3 DNA sequence: TGTGCCTGGAGTGCGGGGACAATGGGGGAGCAGTACTTC. This sequence encodes CAWSAGTMGEQYF.

This clone has just a few counts. The rearrangement uses TRBV7-9 and TRBJ2-5; D might be TRBD2 (6 bases). Trimming removed 5 bases from V and 14 bases from J, with 24 bases in between. The germline CDR1 and CDR2 sequences are SEHNR and FQNEAQ (reference sequence). The CDR3 has 14 amino acids. CDR3 protein: CASSPGATEERYYF. The DNA of the CDR3 is TGTGCCAGCAGCCCGGGAGCCACGGAGGAGAGATACTACTTC.

This sequence joins TRBV4-2 and TRBJ2-1, with D possibly TRBD2 on 6 matching bases. The CDR3 contains 15 residues. Looked up from germline, CDR1 is LGHNA and CDR2 is YNFKEQ. V shed 0 bases and J shed 5 bases, with 11 bases lying between them. CDR3 DNA: TGTGCCAGCAGCCAAGAGCCGGCGGGACACAATGAGCAGTTCTTC. Translating it yields CASSQEPAGHNEQFF.

This clone was seen a handful of times. V gene TRBV29-1 combines with J gene TRBJ2-1; TRBD2 matches at 8 bases. The ends lost 6 bases at V and 0 bases at J; junction bases unmatched: 4. From germline, CDR1 is SQVTM and CDR2 ANQGSEA. The CDR3 is 14 residues long. CDR3 nucleotide sequence: TGCAGCGTCCGCGGGAGGAGCTCCTACAATGAGCAGTTCTTC. Translation gives CSVRGRSSYNEQFF.

The V gene is TRBV6-6, the J gene TRBJ2-3; D is ambiguous. CDR1 and CDR2 (germline): MNHNY, SVGAGI (reference sequence). V gave up 3 bases and J gave up 4 bases, with 11 bases separating them. The length of the CDR3 is 14 residues. CDR3 nucleotides: TGTGCCAGCAGTTATGCCCTTCGAGCAGATACGCAGTATTTT. This gives the protein CASSYALRADTQYF.

The V and J genes are TRBV6-6 and TRBJ1-3, with D perhaps matching TRBD1 (5 bases). The CDR3 contains 14 residues. V lost 8 bases and J lost 4, with 15 bases in between. Germline V gene lookup returns CDR1 MNHNY and CDR2 SVGAGI (reference sequence). The CDR3 DNA follows: TGTGCCAGCGCTACAGGTTTTCTCGGAAACACCATATATTTT. Translating gives CASATGFLGNTIYF.